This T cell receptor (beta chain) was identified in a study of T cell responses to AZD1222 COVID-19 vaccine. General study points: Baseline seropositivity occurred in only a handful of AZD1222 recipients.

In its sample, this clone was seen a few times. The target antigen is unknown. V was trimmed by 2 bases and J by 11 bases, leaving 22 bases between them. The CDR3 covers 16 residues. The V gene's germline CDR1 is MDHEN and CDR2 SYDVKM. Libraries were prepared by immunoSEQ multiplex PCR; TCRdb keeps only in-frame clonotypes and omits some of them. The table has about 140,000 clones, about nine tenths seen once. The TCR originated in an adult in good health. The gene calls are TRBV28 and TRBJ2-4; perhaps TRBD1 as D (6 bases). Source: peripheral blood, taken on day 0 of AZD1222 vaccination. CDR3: CASSLVDWGLGKLQYF. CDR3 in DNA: TGTGCCAGCAGTTTAGTGGACTGGGGGCTAGGGAAACTTCAGTACTTC.